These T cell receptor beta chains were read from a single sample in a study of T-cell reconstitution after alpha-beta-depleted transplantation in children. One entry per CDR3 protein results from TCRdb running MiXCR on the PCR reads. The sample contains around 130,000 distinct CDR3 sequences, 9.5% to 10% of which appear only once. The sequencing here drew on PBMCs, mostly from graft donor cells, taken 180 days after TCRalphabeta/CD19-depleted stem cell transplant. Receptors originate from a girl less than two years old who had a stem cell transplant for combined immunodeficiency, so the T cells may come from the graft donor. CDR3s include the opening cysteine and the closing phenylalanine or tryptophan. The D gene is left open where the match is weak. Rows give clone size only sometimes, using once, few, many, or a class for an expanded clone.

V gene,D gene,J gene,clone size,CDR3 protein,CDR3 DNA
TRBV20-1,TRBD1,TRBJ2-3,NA,CSANRGTSTDTQYF,TGCAGTGCCAACAGGGGGACTAGCACAGATACGCAGTATTTT
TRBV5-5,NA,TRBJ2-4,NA,CASSFDGSTPSIQYF,TGTGCCAGCAGCTTCGATGGCTCAACCCCGAGCATTCAGTACTTC
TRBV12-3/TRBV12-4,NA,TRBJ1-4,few,CASSPALHGELFF,TGTGCCAGCAGCCCGGCCCTCCATGGGGAACTGTTTTTT
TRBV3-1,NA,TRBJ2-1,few,CASSQGTNNYEQFF,TGTGCCAGCAGCCAAGGGACTAATAACTATGAGCAGTTCTTC
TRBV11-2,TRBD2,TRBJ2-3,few,CASSLERAGVHTDTQYF,TGTGCCAGCAGCTTAGAACGGGCGGGGGTTCACACAGATACGCAGTATTTT
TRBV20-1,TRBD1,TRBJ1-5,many,CSAGQGVYQPQHF,TGCAGTGCTGGACAGGGGGTGTATCAGCCCCAGCATTTT
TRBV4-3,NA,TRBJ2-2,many,CASSQLLGLVRTGELFF,TGCGCCAGCAGCCAACTTCTAGGGCTAGTTCGTACCGGGGAGCTGTTTTTT
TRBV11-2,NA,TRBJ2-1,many,CASSLILNEQFF,TGTGCCAGCAGCTTGATACTTAATGAGCAGTTCTTC
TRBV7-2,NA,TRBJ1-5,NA,CTSSVRRNQPQHF,TGTACCAGCAGCGTGAGGAGGAATCAGCCCCAGCATTTT
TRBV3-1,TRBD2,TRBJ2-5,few,CASSLSLPTSGREETQYF,TGTGCCAGCAGCTTATCACTTCCGACTAGCGGGAGGGAAGAGACCCAGTACTTC
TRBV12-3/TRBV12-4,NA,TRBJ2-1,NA,CASSLSVLEQFF,TGTGCCAGCAGTTTATCAGTTCTTGAGCAGTTCTTC